The T cell receptor beta chain under discussion was sequenced for a study of OX40 agonist ivuxolimab in advanced cancers. Study in general: Dose-escalation cases comprised hepatocellular carcinoma, melanoma, renal cell or head and neck cancer.

Points from the study as a whole: Low normalized T-cell clonal expansion was also seen in some nonresponders. Within 6 weeks, CD4+ and CD8+ blood T cells expanded clonally at 0.1 to 3.0 mg/kg. CD8+ T cells (on average) carried more expanded clones than CD4+ T cells.

Regarding this clone: What it recognizes is unknown.

Clones were sequenced by immunoSEQ multiplex PCR, and TCRdb holds only the in-frame ones, with some missing. The table shows approximately 18,000 clones, with roughly 73% occurring only once. J was trimmed by 3 bases and V by 4 bases; bases with no gene match: 4. From germline, CDR1 is SGDLS and CDR2 YYNGEE. The CDR3 has 14 residues. The chain carries TRBV9 and TRBJ1-2; TRBD1 agrees at 9 bases. Sequences were derived from CD4+ or CD8+ T cells sorted from blood, sampled in a trial of the OX40 agonist ivuxolimab. This receptor was taken from an adult with an advanced solid tumor such as melanoma, head and neck, liver or kidney cancer. CDR3 amino acids: CASSTRTGDYGYTF. CDR3 nucleotide sequence: TGTGCCAGCAGCACTCGGACAGGGGACTATGGCTACACCTTC. The variable domain in full, with the rest retrieved from reference TRBV9 and TRBJ1-2, is DSGVTQTPKHLITATGQRVTLRCSPRSGDLSVYWYQQSLDQGLQFLIQYYNGEERAKGNILERFSAQQFPDLHSELNLSSLELGDSALYFCASSTRTGDYGYTFGSGTRLTVV.